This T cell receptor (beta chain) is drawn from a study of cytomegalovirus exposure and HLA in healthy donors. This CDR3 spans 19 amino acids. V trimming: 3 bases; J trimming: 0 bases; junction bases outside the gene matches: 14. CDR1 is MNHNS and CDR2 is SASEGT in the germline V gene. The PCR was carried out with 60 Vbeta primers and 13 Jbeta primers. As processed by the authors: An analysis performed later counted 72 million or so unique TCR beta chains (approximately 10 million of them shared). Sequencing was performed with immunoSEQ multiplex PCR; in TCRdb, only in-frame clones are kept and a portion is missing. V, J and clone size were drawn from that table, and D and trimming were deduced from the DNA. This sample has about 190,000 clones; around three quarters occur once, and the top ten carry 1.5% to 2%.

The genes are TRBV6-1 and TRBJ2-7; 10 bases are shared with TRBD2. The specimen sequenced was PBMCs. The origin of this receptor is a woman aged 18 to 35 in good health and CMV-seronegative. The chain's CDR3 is CASSDPTWTSGYPSYEQYF. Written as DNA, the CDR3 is TGTGCCAGCAGTGACCCCACTTGGACTAGCGGCTACCCCTCCTACGAGCAGTACTTC.